The 22 T cell receptor beta chains below come from one sample, sequenced in a study of human T cells and chemical hapten exposure. Time point defined: patch test 1, 2 weeks after DPC sensitization. Treatment: therapeutic diphenylcyclopropenone sensitization with weekly scalp DPC. TCRdb used MiXCR to reprocess the RACE reads, holding one entry per CDR3 protein. Here the sample spans about 380,000 distinct CDR3 sequences, around 4.8% being singletons. The sample was whole blood, taken in connection with sensitization to the hapten diphenylcyclopropenone (DPC). The receptors come from a woman aged 50 to 60 with alopecia areata. Some clones in this sample may be carry-over from other donors' samples.

The J gene is TRBJ1-6, the V gene TRBV10-3, with D hard to call. Germline CDR1 reads ENHRY; CDR2 reads SYGVKD. V lost 4 bases and J 5 bases, leaving 6 bases between the germline ends. This CDR3 contains 13 residues. The CDR3 nucleotides are TGTGCCATCAGTGGAGAAAATAATTCACCCCTCCACTTT. It specifies CAISGENNSPLHF.

V is TRBV20-1 and J is TRBJ2-5; no definite D call. CDR1 is DFQATT and CDR2 is SNEGSKA in the germline V gene (reference sequence). Trimming took off 4 bases at V and 2 bases at J, with 8 bases between the two ends. The CDR3 sequence is 12 residues long. The CDR3 protein is CSAMLQQETQYF. The CDR3 DNA follows: TGCAGTGCTATGCTCCAACAAGAGACCCAGTACTTC.

This clonotype came up a few times. The chain carries TRBV15 and TRBJ1-2; 10 bases align to TRBD1. This CDR3 region has 15 residues. Per the germline V gene, CDR1 is LNHNV and CDR2 is YYDKDF (reference sequence). V shed 4 bases and J 5 bases; nucleotides not matched to a gene: 7. The DNA for the CDR3 is TGTGCCACCAGCACCCTGACAGGGGGCCAGTATGGCTACACCTTC. This codes for CATSTLTGGQYGYTF.

On this clonotype: A junction boundary mismatches the germline segment, possibly from a read error. The chain joins TRBV12-3 or TRBV12-4 to TRBJ2-4; 9 bases are shared with TRBD2. This CDR3 is 16 amino acids long. The CDR3, as DNA: TGTGCCAGCAGTCCCGGGACTAGCTTTGCCAAAATCATTCAGTACTTC. Amino acid sequence: CASSPGTSFAKIIQYF.

This clonotype was counted many times. The chain joins TRBV5-6 to TRBJ1-2; possibly TRBD1 for D (6 bases). The ends were cut back, 0 bases at V and 4 bases at J, with 16 bases in the middle. The V gene's germline CDR1 is SGHDT and CDR2 YYEEEE. CDR3 size: 16 residues. Written as DNA, the CDR3 is TGTGCCAGCAGCTTGGACAGGGACCGATCTCTCTATGGCTACACCTTC. Protein sequence: CASSLDRDRSLYGYTF.

This clonotype has ten or more counts. V gene TRBV20-1 combines with J gene TRBJ1-2; weak D call: TRBD1 (6 bases). The CDR3 is 14 amino acids. V lost 5 bases and J lost 1, with 14 bases in between. Germline assignment: CDR1 DFQATT and CDR2 SNEGSKA (reference sequence). This chain's CDR3 is CSAARDTLNYGYTF. As DNA, the CDR3 is TGCAGTGCTGCGAGGGACACTCTTAACTATGGCTACACCTTC.

The chain links TRBV29-1 to TRBJ1-1; D remains ambiguous. Germline V CDR1 and CDR2: SQVTM, ANQGSEA. CDR3 length: 12 amino acids. Trimming removed 4 bases from V and 0 bases from J, with 6 bases in between. CDR3 sequence: CSVGDLNTEAFF. The CDR3 DNA reads TGCAGCGTTGGCGATTTGAACACTGAAGCTTTCTTT.

The sample holds many counts of this clonotype. J is TRBJ1-1 and V is TRBV6-2 or TRBV6-3; a possible D gene is TRBD1 (5 bases). The CDR3 is 12 residues long. From germline, CDR1 is MNHEY and CDR2 SVGEGT. V was shortened by 2 bases and J by 7 bases, with 8 bases between the two germline ends. CDR3 bases: TGTGCCAGCAGTTACGGGGGGATTGAAGCTTTCTTT. Translating it yields CASSYGGIEAFF.

Written as DNA, the CDR3 is TGTGCCAGCAGCGCCGAAGCAGGGGGTTCCTACGAGCAGTACTTC. Residues: CASSAEAGGSYEQYF. This rearrangement joins TRBV9 to TRBJ2-7, with 7 bases aligning to TRBD1. The germline CDR1 and CDR2 sequences are SGDLS and YYNGEE. The CDR3 runs 15 residues. With V trimmed by 3 bases and J by 1 base, 7 bases remained unmatched.

This clonotype was detected ten times or more. J is TRBJ2-3 and V is TRBV20-1; 7 bases map to TRBD1. The V and J ends lost 6 bases and 5 bases, in that order; junction bases with no gene match: 8. The CDR3 has 13 amino acids. The germline CDR1 and CDR2 sequences are DFQATT and SNEGSKA (reference sequence). The CDR3 sequence is CSARTGEVDTQYF. The CDR3 DNA sequence: TGCAGTGCGAGGACAGGTGAAGTAGATACGCAGTATTTT.

This clonotype was observed at least ten times. This chain links TRBV29-1 with TRBJ2-2; D possibly corresponds to TRBD2 (6 bases). With 3 bases removed from V and 5 bases from J, the gap between germline ends came to 7 bases. Germline CDR1 reads SQVTM; CDR2 reads ANQGSEA. This CDR3 region has 12 residues. The CDR3 DNA reads TGCAGCGTTGAGGGACTTACCGGGGAGCTGTTTTTT. Residues: CSVEGLTGELFF.

There are many counts of this clonotype. In DNA, the CDR3 is TGTGCCAGCAGCCATCGACAGACCGACGAGCAGTACTTC. Translation: CASSHRQTDEQYF. The V gene is TRBV14, the J gene TRBJ2-7, with D possibly being TRBD1 (5 bases). Germline loops: CDR1 SGHDN, CDR2 FVKESK. This CDR3 contains 13 residues. The V and J ends lost 3 bases and 5 bases respectively, with 11 bases between them.

The rearrangement uses TRBV20-1 and TRBJ2-7; D might be TRBD1 (6 bases). Between the trimmed V and J ends, which lost 4 bases and 2 bases, there was a span of 12 bases. Germline CDR1 DFQATT, CDR2 SNEGSKA (reference sequence). The CDR3 contains 13 residues. The CDR3 sequence is CSATTRTAYEQYF. The DNA for the CDR3 is TGCAGTGCTACCACCAGGACAGCCTACGAGCAGTACTTC.

This clonotype came up many times. The rearrangement links TRBV6-6 to TRBJ2-1; no clear D. The germline V gene encodes CDR1 MNHNY and CDR2 SVGAGI (reference sequence). This CDR3 region has 12 residues. V was pared by 0 bases and J by 7 bases, with 4 bases between. CDR3 DNA: TGTGCCAGCAGTTACTCGAAGAATGAGCAGTTCTTC. Amino acid sequence: CASSYSKNEQFF.

V and J are TRBV30 and TRBJ2-7; TRBD2 matches at 7 bases. Germline V gene data show CDR1 as GTSNPN and CDR2 as SVGIG (reference sequence). V lost 5 bases, J lost 0 bases, and 13 bases stayed unmatched. CDR3 length: 16 amino acids. CDR3 sequence reads: CAWSPRDYQSSYEQYF. CDR3 coding DNA: TGTGCCTGGTCTCCCCGGGACTACCAAAGCTCCTACGAGCAGTACTTC.

The chain combines TRBV2 with TRBJ1-1; 10 bases are shared with TRBD1. There are 15 residues in the CDR3. Germline V gives CDR1 SNHLY, CDR2 FYNNEI. V dropped 5 bases and J dropped 0; count of bases not matched to a gene: 3. Here the CDR3 DNA reads TGTGCCAGCAGTCTGACAGGGGGCCTGAACACTGAAGCTTTCTTT. Amino acids: CASSLTGGLNTEAFF. Using reference TRBV2 and TRBJ1-1 for the parts outside the CDR3, the full variable domain is EPEVTQTPSHQVTQMGQEVILRCVPISNHLYFYWYRQILGQKVEFLVSFYNNEISEKSEIFDDQFSVERPDGSNFTLKIRSTKLEDSAMYFCASSLTGGLNTEAFFGQGTRLTVV.

This clonotype was recorded many times. V usage is TRBV6-4 and J usage is TRBJ2-1, with TRBD1 as a possible D gene (6 bases). The CDR3 loop spans 16 amino acids. V was trimmed by 2 bases and J by 0 bases, leaving 11 bases between them. The germline gives CDR1 MRHNA, CDR2 SNTAGT. The CDR3: CASSDVGGTSYNEQFF. CDR3 DNA sequence: TGTGCCAGCAGTGACGTAGGGGGTACCTCCTACAATGAGCAGTTCTTC.

This clonotype appeared many times. The rearrangement links TRBV10-3 to TRBJ2-6; the D gene is possibly TRBD2 (5 bases). In germline, CDR1 is ENHRY, CDR2 SYGVKD. The ends were cut back, 7 bases at V and 2 bases at J, with 9 bases in the middle. The CDR3 totals 14 residues. CDR3 in amino acids: CAITEGPGANVLTF. The CDR3 DNA follows: TGTGCCATCACCGAGGGCCCTGGGGCCAACGTCCTGACTTTC.

The rearrangement uses TRBV20-1 and TRBJ2-5; the D gene could be TRBD1 or TRBD2 (5 bases each). The germline V gene has CDR1 DFQATT and CDR2 SNEGSKA (reference sequence). This CDR3 has 14 residues. V was trimmed by 8 bases and J by 4 bases, leaving 20 bases between them. CDR3 DNA: TGCAGTCTAGAGGGGTGGGGCGTTCGAGAGACCCAGTACTTC. Protein sequence: CSLEGWGVRETQYF.

The gene calls are TRBV12-3 or TRBV12-4 and TRBJ1-1; 7 positions agree with TRBD1. The CDR3 covers 12 residues. Trimming cost V 5 bases and J 8 bases; bases outside gene matches: 5. The CDR3 DNA follows: TGTGCCAGCAGTGACAGGGTTAGAGAAGCTTTCTTT. Encoded protein: CASSDRVREAFF.

This chain links TRBV27 with TRBJ1-2, with D possibly matching TRBD1 (6 bases). The CDR3 has 16 amino acids. Germline-derived CDR1 and CDR2 are MNHEY and SMNVEV (reference sequence). V gave up 8 bases and J gave up 1 base, with 20 bases separating them. CDR3 protein: CASGGTGGYLNYGYTF. The CDR3 region has the DNA TGTGCCAGCGGAGGGACCGGGGGCTACCTTAACTATGGCTACACCTTC.

Many counts were recorded for this clonotype. The rearrangement joins TRBV28 to TRBJ2-4; 8 nucleotides match TRBD1. J gave up 0 bases and V 4 bases, and 8 bases lay outside the gene matches. Germline V lookup: CDR1 MDHEN, CDR2 SYDVKM. This CDR3 region has 17 residues. DNA of the CDR3: TGTGCCAGCAGTTCTCCAGACAGGGGCCTAGCCAAAAACATTCAGTACTTC. Protein product: CASSSPDRGLAKNIQYF.